This is a list of T cell receptor beta chains from one sample in a study of patients and donors after allogeneic stem cell transplantation. TCRdb reprocessed the RT-PCR reads with MiXCR, giving one entry per CDR3 protein. Among approximately 410,000 distinct CDR3 sequences listed, approximately 16% were seen once. The sample taken for sequencing was blood, either unsorted or a sorted T cell fraction (not recorded which). All receptors come from a human donor who was either an allogeneic HSCT recipient or a stem cell or donor lymphocyte infusion donor (not recorded which). It is not recorded whose cells these are; they may come from a transplant donor. Each CDR3 is given with its conserved first and last residue. The D gene is left open where the match is weak. Clone sizes are given selectively: once, few, many, or a class where the clone is expanded.

few	TRBV20-1	TRBJ2-3	TRBD2	TGCAGTGCTAGAAAGGGAGGGACTAGCGGGAGATTCTATGCAGATACGCAGTATTTT	CSARKGGTSGRFYADTQYF
few	TRBV29-1	TRBJ1-2	TRBD1	TGCAGCGCCCCCACCACGGACAGGGGTTCCTATGGCTACACCTTC	CSAPTTDRGSYGYTF
few	TRBV6-1	TRBJ1-1	-	TGTGCCAGCAGACTACAGGGACTGAACACTGAAGCTTTCTTT	CASRLQGLNTEAFF
few	TRBV2	TRBJ2-3	TRBD2	TGTGCCAGCAACCGAGCGGGAGGGCCGACAGATACGCAGTATTTT	CASNRAGGPTDTQYF
few	TRBV6-5	TRBJ1-2	-	TGTGCCAGCAGTTTCGCGACACCTAACTATGGCTACACCTTC	CASSFATPNYGYTF
-	TRBV2	TRBJ2-7	-	TGTGCCAGCAGTCGGCTCAGGGTGATAGGCGAGCAGTACTTC	CASSRLRVIGEQYF
-	TRBV20-1	TRBJ1-6	-	TGCAGTGCGGCACCGGGAGTGTATAATTCACCCCTCCACTTT	CSAAPGVYNSPLHF
few	TRBV12-3/TRBV12-4	TRBJ1-6	-	TGTGCCAGCAGTTTCCAGGGGAATAATTCACCCCTCCACTTT	CASSFQGNNSPLHF
-	TRBV7-9	TRBJ2-3	-	TGTGCCAGCAGCTTAGCTCATCTCACAGATACGCAGTATTTT	CASSLAHLTDTQYF
-	TRBV4-1	TRBJ1-3	-	TGCGCCAGCAGACCCGGACAGATTTCTGGAAACACCATATATTTT	CASRPGQISGNTIYF
few	TRBV4-1	TRBJ2-2	TRBD1	TGCGCCAGCAGCCAAGTCTGGACAGGGGTCACCGGGGAGCTGTTTTTT	CASSQVWTGVTGELFF
many	TRBV9	TRBJ1-4	-	TGTGCCAGCGCGGGCAACAATGAAAAACTGTTTTTT	CASAGNNEKLFF
-	TRBV12-3/TRBV12-4	TRBJ1-2	TRBD1	TGTGCCAGCAGTGCGGGGACAGGGGGCTTCTATGGCTACACCTTC	CASSAGTGGFYGYTF
few	TRBV21-1	TRBJ2-1	-	TGTGCCACACCCCAGAAGTACAAGCGGGAGACCAATGAGCAGTTCTTC	CATPQKYKRETNEQFF
few	TRBV6-1	TRBJ1-5	-	TGTGCCAGCAGGGAGCGAGGGTGGGGCAATCAGCCCCAGCATTTT	CASRERGWGNQPQHF
-	TRBV5-6	TRBJ1-5	-	TGTGCCAGCAGTCCCTTCGGGGTTTCAAGCAATCAGCCCCAGCATTTT	CASSPFGVSSNQPQHF
few	TRBV13	TRBJ2-5	TRBD1	TGTGCCAGCAGCCAGGTCAGACAGGGGGTGAAAGAGACCCAGTACTTC	CASSQVRQGVKETQYF
few	TRBV7-3	TRBJ2-1	-	TGTGCCAGCAGCTCCACAGGGTGGAGAGGGGATGAGCAGTTCTTC	CASSSTGWRGDEQFF
many	TRBV12-3/TRBV12-4	TRBJ2-7	-	TGTGCCAGCAGTTTGGAGGGGATCGAGCAGTACTTC	CASSLEGIEQYF
-	TRBV20-1	TRBJ1-1	-	TGCAGTGCTAGTGACGGAGTGAACACTGAAGCTTTCTTT	CSASDGVNTEAFF
few	TRBV2	TRBJ2-2	TRBD2	TGTGCCAGCAAAAGCGGGAAGAACACCGGGGAGCTGTTTTTT	CASKSGKNTGELFF
-	TRBV21-1	TRBJ2-4	-	TGTGCCAGCAGCCCATCGGATTTGGGGGTTGCCAAAAACATTCAGTACTTC	CASSPSDLGVAKNIQYF
many	TRBV5-1	TRBJ1-2	-	TGCGCCAGCAGCTCTGTACAGGGTATGGATGGCTACACCTTC	CASSSVQGMDGYTF
few	TRBV20-1	TRBJ2-1	-	TGCAGTGCTAGAGTCTCACGGGGGAGCTCCTACAATGAGCAGTTCTTC	CSARVSRGSSYNEQFF
few	TRBV5-1	TRBJ2-1	-	TGCGCCAGCAGCGCCTCGGGAGCAGGGGAGCATGAGCAGTTCTTC	CASSASGAGEHEQFF
many	TRBV9	TRBJ2-3	-	TGTGCCAGCAGCGTCTCCAATACGCAGTATTTT	CASSVSNTQYF
few	TRBV30	TRBJ2-2	-	TGTGCCTGGAGTACGACGCTAGCAACCGGGGAGCTGTTTTTT	CAWSTTLATGELFF
-	TRBV11-2	TRBJ2-7	TRBD1	TGTGCCAGCAGCTTAGATTCAGGGGGCCTCTACGAGCAGTACTTC	CASSLDSGGLYEQYF
many	TRBV7-2	TRBJ1-6	-	TGTGCCAGCAGCTTTTGGGGTTCCAGCTCCTATAATTCACCCCTCCACTTT	CASSFWGSSSYNSPLHF
-	TRBV7-9	TRBJ2-2	-	TGTGCCAGCAGCTTACAGGGGGAGCTGTTTTTT	CASSLQGELFF
many	TRBV12-3/TRBV12-4	TRBJ2-1	TRBD2	TGTGCCAGCAGTTTGAATGGGGGGGATGAGCAGTTCTTC	CASSLNGGDEQFF
few	TRBV5-1	TRBJ2-7	TRBD1	TGCGCCAGCAGCTTCTGGACAGGGGGCGGTTACGAGCAGTACTTC	CASSFWTGGGYEQYF
-	TRBV24-1	TRBJ1-1	-	TGTGCCACCAGTGATCTGGACAGTATGAACACTGAAGCTTTCTTT	CATSDLDSMNTEAFF
-	TRBV5-1	TRBJ2-7	-	TGCGCCAGCAGCTTGGCGGGGACAACTTACGAGCAGTACTTC	CASSLAGTTYEQYF
-	TRBV6-5	TRBJ2-1	-	TGTGCCAGCAGTTACGGGTTGGACCCCTACAATGAGCAGTTCTTC	CASSYGLDPYNEQFF
-	TRBV25-1	TRBJ2-5	-	TGTGCCAGCAGTGAAGTACAGGGTGCCGAGACCCAGTACTTC	CASSEVQGAETQYF
-	TRBV7-9	TRBJ2-1	TRBD1	TGTGCCAGCAGCTTAGGTCACAGGGGAACCTACAATGAGCAGTTCTTC	CASSLGHRGTYNEQFF
-	TRBV7-6	TRBJ2-1	-	TGTGCCAGCAGCTTCAGCGAGGGCTCCTACAATGAGCAGTTCTTC	CASSFSEGSYNEQFF
-	TRBV4-2	TRBJ2-3	TRBD2	TGTGCCAGCAGCCAAGTCTCAACGGGGGGGTTAGATACGCAGTATTTT	CASSQVSTGGLDTQYF
-	TRBV6-5	TRBJ2-1	TRBD2	TGTGCCAGCAGTTACGGGACTAGCTCCGTCAGTGAGCAGTTCTTC	CASSYGTSSVSEQFF